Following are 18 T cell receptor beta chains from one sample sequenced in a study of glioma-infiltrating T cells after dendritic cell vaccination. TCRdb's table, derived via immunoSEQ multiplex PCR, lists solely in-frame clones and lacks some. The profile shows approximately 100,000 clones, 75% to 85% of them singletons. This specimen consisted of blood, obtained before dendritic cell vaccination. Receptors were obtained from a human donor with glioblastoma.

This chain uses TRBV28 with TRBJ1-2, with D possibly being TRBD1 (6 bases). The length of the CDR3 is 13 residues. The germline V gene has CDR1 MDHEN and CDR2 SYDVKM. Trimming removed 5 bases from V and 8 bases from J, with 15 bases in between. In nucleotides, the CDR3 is TGTGCCAGCAGTACCCTAGACAGGTTCGGCTACACCTTC. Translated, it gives CASSTLDRFGYTF.

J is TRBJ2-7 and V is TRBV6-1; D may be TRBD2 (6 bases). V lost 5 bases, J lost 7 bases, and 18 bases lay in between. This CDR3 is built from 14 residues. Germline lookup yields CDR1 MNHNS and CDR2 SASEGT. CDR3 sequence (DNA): TGTGCCAGCAGTTTAGGAGGGTTAGTGTGGGAGCAGTACTTC. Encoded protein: CASSLGGLVWEQYF.

The CDR3 protein is CASSDRGLTDTQYF. The DNA of the CDR3 is TGCGCCAGCAGTGATCGAGGCCTCACAGATACGCAGTATTTT. This chain connects TRBV10-1 to TRBJ2-3; D not resolved. V was shortened by 3 bases and J by 2 bases, with 9 bases between the two germline ends. This CDR3 region has 14 residues. The germline V gene has CDR1 WNHNN and CDR2 SYGVQD (reference sequence).

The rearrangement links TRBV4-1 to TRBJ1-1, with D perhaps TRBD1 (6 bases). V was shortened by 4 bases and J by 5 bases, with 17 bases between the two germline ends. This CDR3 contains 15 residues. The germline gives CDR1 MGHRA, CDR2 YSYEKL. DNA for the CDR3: TGCGCCAGCAGCCCACCAGACAGGTCTGGGACTGAAGCTTTCTTT. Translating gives CASSPPDRSGTEAFF.

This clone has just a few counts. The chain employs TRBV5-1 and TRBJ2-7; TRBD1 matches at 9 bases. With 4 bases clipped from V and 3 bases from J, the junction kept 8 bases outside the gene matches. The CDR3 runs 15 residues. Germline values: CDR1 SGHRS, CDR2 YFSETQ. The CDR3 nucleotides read TGCGCCAGCAGCCAAGAACCGGGACAGGGCTACGAGCAGTACTTC. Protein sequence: CASSQEPGQGYEQYF.

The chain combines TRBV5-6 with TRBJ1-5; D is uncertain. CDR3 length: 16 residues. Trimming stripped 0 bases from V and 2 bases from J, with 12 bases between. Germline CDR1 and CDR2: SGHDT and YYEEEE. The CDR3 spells CASSLGSTERNQPQHF. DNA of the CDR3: TGTGCCAGCAGCTTGGGTTCTACGGAGCGCAATCAGCCCCAGCATTTT. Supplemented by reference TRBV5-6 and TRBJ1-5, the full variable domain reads DAGVTQSPTHLIKTRGQQVTLRCSPKSGHDTVSWYQQALGQGPQFIFQYYEEEERQRGNFPDRFSGHQFPNYSSELNVNALLLGDSALYLCASSLGSTERNQPQHFGDGTRLSIL.

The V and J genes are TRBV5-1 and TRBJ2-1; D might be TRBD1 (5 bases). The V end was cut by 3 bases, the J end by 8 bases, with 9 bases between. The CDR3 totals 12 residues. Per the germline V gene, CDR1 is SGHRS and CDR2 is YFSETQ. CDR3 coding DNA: TGCGCCAGCAGCTATAGGGGCGATGAGCAGTTCTTC. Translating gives CASSYRGDEQFF.

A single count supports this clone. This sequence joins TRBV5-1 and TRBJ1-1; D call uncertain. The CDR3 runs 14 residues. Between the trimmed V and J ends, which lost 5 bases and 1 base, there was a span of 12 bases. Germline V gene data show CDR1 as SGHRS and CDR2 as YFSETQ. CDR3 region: CASRFPGTNTEAFF. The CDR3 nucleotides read TGCGCCAGCAGGTTTCCGGGTACGAACACTGAAGCTTTCTTT.

CDR3 residues: CASSPVMNTEAFF. DNA for the CDR3: TGTGCCAGCAGCCCGGTCATGAACACTGAAGCTTTCTTT. The V call is TRBV7-9, the J call TRBJ1-1; D is unresolved. V was cut by 5 bases and J by 0 bases, with 7 bases left in between. Germline V gives CDR1 SEHNR, CDR2 FQNEAQ (reference sequence). This CDR3 has 13 amino acids.

The CDR3 region has the DNA TGTGCCAGCAGCTTAGCATCCCCCAGGGGGGATGAAAAACTGTTTTTT. Residues: CASSLASPRGDEKLFF. V usage is TRBV11-2 and J usage is TRBJ1-4; TRBD1 matches at 7 bases. The V gene end was trimmed by 1 base and the J gene end by 6 bases; junction bases not matched to a gene: 8. Germline V gene data show CDR1 as SGHAT and CDR2 as FQNNGV. The CDR3 runs 16 residues.

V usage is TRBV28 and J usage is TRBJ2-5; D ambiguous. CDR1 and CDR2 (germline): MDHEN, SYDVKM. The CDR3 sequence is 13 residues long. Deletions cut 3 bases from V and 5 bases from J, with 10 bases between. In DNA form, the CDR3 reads TGTGCCAGCAGTTTCTTATTCGGGGAGACCCAGTACTTC. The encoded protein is CASSFLFGETQYF.

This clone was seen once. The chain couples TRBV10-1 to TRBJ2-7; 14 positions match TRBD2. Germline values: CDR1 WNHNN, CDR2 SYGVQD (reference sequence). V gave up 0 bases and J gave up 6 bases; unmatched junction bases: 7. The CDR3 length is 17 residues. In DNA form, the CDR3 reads TGCGCCAGCAGTGAGTCAAGGGGACTAGCGGGGGCCACCGAGCAGTACTTC. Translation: CASSESRGLAGATEQYF.

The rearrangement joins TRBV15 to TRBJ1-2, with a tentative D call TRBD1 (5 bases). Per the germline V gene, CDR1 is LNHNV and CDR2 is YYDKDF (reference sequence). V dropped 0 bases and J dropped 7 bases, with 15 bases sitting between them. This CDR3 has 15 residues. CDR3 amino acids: CATSRDRAGGIGYTF. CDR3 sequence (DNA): TGTGCCACCAGCAGAGATCGGGCGGGGGGGATTGGCTACACCTTC.

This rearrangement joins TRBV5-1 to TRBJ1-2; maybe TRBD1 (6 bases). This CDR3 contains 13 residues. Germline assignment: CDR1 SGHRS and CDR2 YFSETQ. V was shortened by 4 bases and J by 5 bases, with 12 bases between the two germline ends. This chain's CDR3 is CASSPDSQYGYTF. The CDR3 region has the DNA TGCGCCAGCAGCCCGGACAGCCAGTATGGCTACACCTTC.

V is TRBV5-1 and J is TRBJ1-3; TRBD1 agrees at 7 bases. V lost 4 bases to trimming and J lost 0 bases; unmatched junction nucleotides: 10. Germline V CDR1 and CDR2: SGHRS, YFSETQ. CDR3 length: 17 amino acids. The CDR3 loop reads CASSPQTGFPSGNTIYF. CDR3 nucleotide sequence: TGCGCCAGCAGCCCCCAGACAGGGTTCCCCTCTGGAAACACCATATATTTT.

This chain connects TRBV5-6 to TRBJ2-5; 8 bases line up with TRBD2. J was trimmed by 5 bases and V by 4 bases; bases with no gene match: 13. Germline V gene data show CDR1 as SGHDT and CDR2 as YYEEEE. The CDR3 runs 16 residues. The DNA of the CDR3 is TGTGCCAGCAGCAGAGCGGGAGAGACATGGAAGGAGACCCAGTACTTC. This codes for CASSRAGETWKETQYF. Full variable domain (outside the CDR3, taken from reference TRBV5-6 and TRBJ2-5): DAGVTQSPTHLIKTRGQQVTLRCSPKSGHDTVSWYQQALGQGPQFIFQYYEEEERQRGNFPDRFSGHQFPNYSSELNVNALLLGDSALYLCASSRAGETWKETQYFGPGTRLLVL.

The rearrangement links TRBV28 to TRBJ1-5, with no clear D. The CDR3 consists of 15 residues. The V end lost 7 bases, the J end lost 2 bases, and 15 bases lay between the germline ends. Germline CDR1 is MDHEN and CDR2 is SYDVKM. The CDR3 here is CASTSAGEGNQPQHF. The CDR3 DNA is TGTGCCAGCACCTCTGCGGGAGAGGGCAATCAGCCCCAGCATTTT.

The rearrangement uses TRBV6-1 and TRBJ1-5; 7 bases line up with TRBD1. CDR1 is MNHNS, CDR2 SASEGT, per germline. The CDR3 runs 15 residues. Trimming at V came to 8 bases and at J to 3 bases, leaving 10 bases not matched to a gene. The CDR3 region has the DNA TGTGCCAGCCTCGCCCGGACAGGAGCCAATCAGCCCCAGCATTTT. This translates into CASLARTGANQPQHF.